This TCR beta chain was documented in a study of blood T cell repertoires in COVID-19 (dated by TCRdb to the early 2020s). Looking at the study overall: Samples covering the acute and convalescent phases of COVID-19 were provided by collaborators in the United States, Italy and Spain. The material from the prospective study consisted of cDNA or gDNA derived from T cells, B-cell-depleted T cells, or PBMCs. Deeply sampled blood TCRbeta repertoires from subjects exposed to, actively infected with, or recovered from COVID-19 were included in the dataset. The repertoires were made available in a free public database intended to serve as a resource for research on the immune response to SARS-CoV-2. Samples were obtained from the ongoing ImmuneRACE study (first 160 participants) and from 1,254 subjects provided by 6 global collaborators. A de-identified subject ID, COVID-19 status, age in years and sex were almost always included in the sample metadata. Where available, HLA class I and class II types were taken from metadata supplied by the sample provider and were not determined by assay-based typing. What the research found in general, with its limitations: How much clinical and demographic metadata was included differed by source and by participant, and the metadata was provided uncurated.

The CDR3 measures 15 amino acids from cysteine to phenylalanine. Here the CDR3 DNA is all that survives: 45 bases in frame from base 1. One collaborating source in Seattle enrolled patients while the patients were actively infected and followed the patients over time throughout the course of disease. Whole blood was collected in K2EDTA tubes by collaborating institutions according to the institutions' own protocols. For TCRbeta analysis, collaborators shipped samples in one of three forms: frozen whole blood, isolated PBMCs, or DNA extracted from either of those sample types. TCRbeta CDR3 regions were amplified from genomic DNA using the immunoSEQ Assay, a bias-controlled multiplex PCR. Under the source paper's analysis protocol: The number of nucleated cells in each sample was estimated from the amplification of reference gene primers within the assay. To quantify the absolute abundance of each unique TCRbeta CDR3 rearrangement, sequence reads were collapsed and filtered. For each sample, productive Simpson clonality was calculated by taking the square root of Simpson's diversity index across productive rearrangements. TCRdb carries this immuneACCESS record with in-frame sequences only. Its versions omit some clonotypes, under half of them owing to an unresolved V gene in the studies checked, with the rest unexplained. V, J and clone size are taken as reported in that table, and D and trimming were inferred from the DNA itself. The sample table contains a few hundred thousand clones; only one count was recorded for 89% of them. Of the sample, under 4% falls within the top ten clones.

Comment on this clone: What antigen it recognizes has not been identified. The record has no base qualities; no much larger clone is one base away.

The sequence joins TRBV21-1 to TRBJ1-2; the table's D call of TRBD1 was not tested on the DNA. TRBV21-1 is recorded as a pseudogene. Sequenced material: peripheral blood. The origin of this receptor is a woman aged 25-40 years with COVID-19, enrolled during active disease. The nucleotides read TGTGCCAGCAGCAAAGGAGGGGGACCGCGCTATGGCTACACCTTC. This codes for CASSKGGGPRYGYTF.